The 20 T cell receptor beta chains listed next were all sequenced from one sample in a study of spatial heterogeneity in lung cancer. Antigens of these TCRs are unknown. The time point denotes: sample taken at primary tumor resection. TCRdb independently ran MiXCR on the 5' RACE reads; one entry per CDR3 protein. The top ten clones hold roughly 20% of a sample with about 100,000 distinct CDR3 sequences, 4.4% of them seen once. Whole-study results and caveats: Tumoral mutation counts were tracked by counts of expanded intratumoral alpha and beta TCRs.

The sample here was lung tumor tissue, taken at surgery. The receptor source for this set is a male donor with early-stage non-small cell lung cancer.

This clonotype was seen a handful of times. V is TRBV5-4 and J is TRBJ2-1; D uncertain. Germline-derived CDR1 and CDR2 are SGHNT and YYREEE (reference sequence). The ends were cut back, 2 bases at V and 7 bases at J, with 13 bases in the middle. There are 14 residues in the CDR3. CDR3 DNA sequence: TGTGCCAGCAGCTTCTCCTTTAATGTGAATGAGCAGTTCTTC. Translating it yields CASSFSFNVNEQFF.

This clonotype was observed many times. This chain's CDR3 is CASSPSDRTSTF. In nucleotides, the CDR3 is TGTGCCAGCAGTCCTTCGGACCGAACAAGCACCTTC. V gene TRBV28 combines with J gene TRBJ1-2; no clear D. Between the trimmed V and J ends, which lost 5 bases and 13 bases, there was a span of 17 bases. Germline values: CDR1 MDHEN, CDR2 SYDVKM. This CDR3 comprises 12 residues.

This clonotype was recorded many times. The V and J genes are TRBV4-1 and TRBJ1-2, with D possibly TRBD1 on 6 matching bases. This CDR3 spans 15 amino acids. The ends were cut back, 3 bases at V and 5 bases at J, with 16 bases in the middle. CDR1 and CDR2 from the germline V gene are MGHRA and YSYEKL. DNA for the CDR3: TGCGCCAGCAGCCAGACGGGACAAGGGACTTATGGCTACACCTTC. Translation gives CASSQTGQGTYGYTF.

This clonotype came up many times. The V call is TRBV6-1, the J call TRBJ2-1, with TRBD2 as a possible D gene (7 bases). The V and J ends lost 7 bases and 0 bases respectively, with 16 bases between them. Germline V gene sequence: CDR1 MNHNS, CDR2 SASEGT. The length of the CDR3 is 16 residues. CDR3 in DNA: TGTGCCAGCACCTCCGGACGGGGGGCCTCCTACAATGAGCAGTTCTTC. Translation: CASTSGRGASYNEQFF.

There are many counts of this clonotype. V is TRBV19 and J is TRBJ1-2; weak D call: TRBD1 (5 bases). Germline CDR1 reads LNHDA; CDR2 reads SQIVND (reference sequence). The V end lost 3 bases, the J end lost 0 bases, and 17 bases lay between the germline ends. CDR3 size: 17 residues. The CDR3 sequence: CASSMGPGQIPNYGYTF. CDR3 DNA sequence: TGTGCCAGTAGTATGGGGCCCGGGCAGATCCCTAACTATGGCTACACCTTC.

Ten or more counts support this clonotype. The chain uses TRBV5-4 and TRBJ1-6; 8 bases align to TRBD1. In germline, CDR1 is SGHNT, CDR2 YYREEE (reference sequence). This CDR3 has 14 residues. V lost 5 bases and J lost 7; bases outside the gene matches: 5. This CDR3 reads CASRRTGSNSPLHF. CDR3 bases: TGTGCCAGCAGACGGACAGGGTCAAATTCACCCCTCCACTTT.

This clonotype was picked up many times. The chain couples TRBV4-1 to TRBJ1-1; D is perhaps TRBD1 (6 bases). V lost 1 base and J lost 3, with 12 bases in between. This CDR3 is built from 15 residues. Germline V gives CDR1 MGHRA, CDR2 YSYEKL. CDR3 in DNA: TGCGCCAGCAGCCAAGTACAGGGCCGGGACACTGAAGCTTTCTTT. This gives the protein CASSQVQGRDTEAFF.

In its sample, this clonotype was seen many times. The rearrangement uses TRBV5-1 and TRBJ1-1, with TRBD1 identical over 10 bases. V was clipped by 3 bases and J by 5 bases; unmatched bases: 7. This CDR3 spans 15 amino acids. Germline V gene lookup returns CDR1 SGHRS and CDR2 YFSETQ. The CDR3 reads CASSYTGTGETEAFF. CDR3 sequence (DNA): TGCGCCAGCAGCTATACCGGGACAGGGGAGACTGAAGCTTTCTTT. Based on the CDR3 plus reference TRBV5-1 and TRBJ1-1, the full variable domain is KAGVTQTPRYLIKTRGQQVTLSCSPISGHRSVSWYQQTPGQGLQFLFEYFSETQRNKGNFPGRFSGRQFSNSRSEMNVSTLELGDSALYLCASSYTGTGETEAFFGQGTRLTVV.

This clonotype was found many times. The chain uses TRBV5-1 and TRBJ1-1; 9 bases line up with TRBD1. The CDR3 loop spans 14 amino acids. CDR1 SGHRS and CDR2 YFSETQ come from the germline V gene. V was pared by 7 bases and J by 3 bases, with 7 bases of the junction left unmatched. The CDR3 sequence is CASDRDRADTEAFF. CDR3 nucleotide sequence: TGCGCCAGCGATAGGGACAGGGCGGACACTGAAGCTTTCTTT. The full variable domain, with the rest looked up from reference TRBV5-1 and TRBJ1-1, is KAGVTQTPRYLIKTRGQQVTLSCSPISGHRSVSWYQQTPGQGLQFLFEYFSETQRNKGNFPGRFSGRQFSNSRSEMNVSTLELGDSALYLCASDRDRADTEAFFGQGTRLTVV.

The V gene is TRBV28, the J gene TRBJ2-7; D is undetermined. This CDR3 has 14 amino acids. Trimming cost V 5 bases and J 4 bases, with 15 bases left between them. Germline CDR1 reads MDHEN; CDR2 reads SYDVKM. CDR3 sequence reads: CASSIPGSPYEQYF. The CDR3 DNA reads as TGTGCCAGCAGTATCCCCGGGTCGCCGTACGAGCAGTACTTC. The whole variable domain, remainder taken from reference TRBV28 and TRBJ2-7, is DVKVTQSSRYLVKRTGEKVFLECVQDMDHENMFWYRQDPGLGLRLIYFSYDVKMKEKGDIPEGYSVSREKKERFSLILESASTNQTSMYLCASSIPGSPYEQYFGPGTRLTVT.

This clonotype has at least ten counts. The gene calls are TRBV28 and TRBJ2-3; unclear D gene. The CDR3 is 13 residues long. Germline CDR1 reads MDHEN; CDR2 reads SYDVKM. V was cut by 11 bases and J by 6 bases, with 18 bases left in between. This CDR3 reads CAARKRASDTQYF. For the CDR3, the DNA is TGTGCCGCAAGAAAGCGTGCTTCGGATACGCAGTATTTT.

Many counts were recorded for this clonotype. The CDR3 region has the DNA TGTGCCAGCAGCTTGGGACTAGCGGGATCCTACGAGCAGTACTTC. This encodes CASSLGLAGSYEQYF. The J gene is TRBJ2-7, the V gene TRBV7-9; 13 bases are shared with TRBD2. The CDR3 has 15 residues. CDR1 and CDR2 (germline): SEHNR, FQNEAQ (reference sequence). With 3 bases clipped from V and 1 base from J, the junction kept 0 bases outside the gene matches.

This clonotype was observed many times. The chain has TRBV15 and TRBJ2-3; TRBD2 matches at 12 bases. V trimming: 1 base; J trimming: 4 bases; junction bases outside the gene matches: 9. CDR1 is LNHNV, CDR2 YYDKDF, per germline (reference sequence). CDR3 length equals 18 residues. The DNA for the CDR3 is TGTGCCACCAGCAGAGCCGTCGGACTAGCGGGAATCTCAGATACGCAGTATTTT. It is translated as CATSRAVGLAGISDTQYF.

This clonotype was seen many times. The chain couples TRBV15 to TRBJ2-5; a possible D gene is TRBD1 (5 bases). Germline V gene sequence: CDR1 LNHNV, CDR2 YYDKDF (reference sequence). Trimming took off 5 bases at V and 2 bases at J, with 15 bases between the two ends. This CDR3 region has 15 residues. The CDR3 DNA reads as TGTGCCACCAGCCTTCAAATGACAGAGCAAGAGACCCAGTACTTC. This sequence encodes CATSLQMTEQETQYF. Complete variable domain (other parts from reference TRBV15 and TRBJ2-5): DAMVIQNPRYQVTQFGKPVTLSCSQTLNHNVMYWYQQKSSQAPKLLFHYYDKDFNNEADTPDNFQSRRPNTSFCFLDIRSPGLGDTAMYLCATSLQMTEQETQYFGPGTRLLVL.

This clonotype occurred many times. The V call is TRBV28, the J call TRBJ1-2, with TRBD1 as a possible D gene (5 bases). Per germline, CDR1 MDHEN and CDR2 SYDVKM. The V gene lost 10 bases and the J gene lost 1 base, with 13 bases spanning the gap. The CDR3 consists of 13 residues. The CDR3 loop is CAITGAFNYGYTF. CDR3 DNA sequence: TGTGCCATTACTGGGGCTTTTAACTATGGCTACACCTTC.

This clonotype has ten or more counts. The chain carries TRBV29-1 and TRBJ2-1, with a possible D match to TRBD2 (6 bases). The CDR3 consists of 15 residues. CDR1 is SQVTM and CDR2 is ANQGSEA in the germline V gene. Between the trimmed V and J ends, which lost 7 bases and 0 bases, there was a span of 16 bases. CDR3 bases: TGCAGCGATAGGCGGGCGGGGAGCTCCTACAATGAGCAGTTCTTC. This sequence encodes CSDRRAGSSYNEQFF.

This clonotype has ten or more counts. The chain is built from TRBV2 and TRBJ1-1, with D possibly matching TRBD1 (6 bases). Trimming removed 4 bases from V and 1 base from J, with 10 bases in between. The germline V gene encodes CDR1 SNHLY and CDR2 FYNNEI. The length of the CDR3 is 14 residues. CDR3 amino acids: CASSAQGSNTEAFF. The CDR3 DNA is TGTGCCAGCAGTGCCCAGGGGTCGAACACTGAAGCTTTCTTT.

This clonotype was found many times. The genes are TRBV30 and TRBJ1-5; D remains ambiguous. The CDR3 has 14 amino acids. Germline CDR1 reads GTSNPN; CDR2 reads SVGIG (reference sequence). V was shortened by 0 bases and J by 2 bases, with 8 bases between the two germline ends. As DNA, the CDR3 is TGTGCCTGGAGTGTACCTGGACGCAATCAGCCCCAGCATTTT. The encoded protein is CAWSVPGRNQPQHF.

This clonotype came up many times. The chain employs TRBV28 and TRBJ2-1; no definite D call. Trimming removed 5 bases at V and 9 bases at J, with 17 bases between. This CDR3 is 14 amino acids long. The germline V gene has CDR1 MDHEN and CDR2 SYDVKM. CDR3 loop: CASSLPSNLGEQFF. DNA of the CDR3: TGTGCCAGCAGTCTTCCGAGTAATCTAGGTGAGCAGTTCTTC.

This clonotype was counted many times. The chain couples TRBV28 to TRBJ1-5; D perhaps matches TRBD1 (6 bases). CDR1 MDHEN and CDR2 SYDVKM come from the germline V gene. V was trimmed by 6 bases and J by 3 bases, leaving 18 bases between them. This CDR3 has 16 amino acids. DNA for the CDR3: TGTGCCAGCAGCCCCCCGGGGGCAGAACTCAATCAGCCCCAGCATTTT. It is translated as CASSPPGAELNQPQHF.